This T cell receptor beta chain emerged from a study of blood T cell repertoires in COVID-19. The V segment lost 5 bases and the J segment 7 bases; nucleotides outside the gene matches: 7. CDR1 is SGHAT and CDR2 is FQNNGV in the germline V gene. The CDR3 extends over 15 amino acids. The data were produced by immunoSEQ multiplex PCR, yet TCRdb's version contains in-frame clones alone and is incomplete. This table has over 600,000 clones, 85% to 90% appearing once. This sequence joins TRBV11-2 and TRBJ1-5, with 11 bases aligning to TRBD1. The source material was peripheral blood. The clonotype was recovered from a woman under 30 with acute or convalescent COVID-19. The CDR3 spells CASSPRDRGGQPQHF. In nucleotides, the CDR3 is TGTGCCAGCAGCCCCAGGGACAGGGGGGGACAGCCCCAGCATTTT.